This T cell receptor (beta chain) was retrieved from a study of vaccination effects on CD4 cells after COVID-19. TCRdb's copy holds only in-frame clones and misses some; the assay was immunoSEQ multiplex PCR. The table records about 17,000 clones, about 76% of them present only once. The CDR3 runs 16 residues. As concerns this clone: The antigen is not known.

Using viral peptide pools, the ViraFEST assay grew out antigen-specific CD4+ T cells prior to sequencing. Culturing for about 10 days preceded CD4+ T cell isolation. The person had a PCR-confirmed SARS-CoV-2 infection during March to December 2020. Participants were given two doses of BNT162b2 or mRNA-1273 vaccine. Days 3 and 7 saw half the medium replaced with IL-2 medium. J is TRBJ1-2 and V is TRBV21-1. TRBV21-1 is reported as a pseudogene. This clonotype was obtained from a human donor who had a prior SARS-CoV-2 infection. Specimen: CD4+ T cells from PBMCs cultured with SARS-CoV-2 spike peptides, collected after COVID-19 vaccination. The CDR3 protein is CASSKEDGGGSDGYTF. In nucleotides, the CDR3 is TGTGCCAGCAGCAAAGAGGACGGGGGGGGCTCGGATGGCTACACCTTC.